The 3 T cell receptor beta chains listed next were all sequenced from one sample in a study of OX40 agonist ivuxolimab in advanced cancers. Library creation used the immunoSEQ multiplex PCR assay. The source is immuneACCESS, and TCRdb retained only in-frame sequences with V and J called. Part of the clones is not carried over; for the studies checked, unresolved V genes explain less than half of this, and the remainder is unexplained. This sample gives about 59,000 clones in total; approximately 89% of them show up just once. The ten top clones hold approximately 11% of the sample. The material was CD4+ or CD8+ T cells sorted from blood, obtained in a trial of the OX40 agonist ivuxolimab. Receptor source: an adult with an advanced solid tumor such as melanoma, head and neck, liver or kidney cancer.

The chain carries TRBV11-2 and TRBJ2-7; tentatively, D is TRBD1 (5 bases). CDR1 and CDR2 (germline): SGHAT, FQNNGV. Deletions cut 1 base from V and 4 bases from J, with 8 bases between. The CDR3 extends over 13 amino acids. CDR3 sequence: CASSLVGVYEQYF. In DNA form, the CDR3 reads TGTGCCAGCAGCTTAGTAGGGGTTTACGAGCAGTACTTC.

The chain carries TRBV15 and TRBJ2-5; no reliable D call. V was pared by 0 bases and J by 2 bases, with 13 bases between. Germline-derived CDR1 and CDR2 are LNHNV and YYDKDF (reference sequence). The CDR3 loop spans 16 amino acids. Here the CDR3 reads CATSRDDGERQETQYF. The CDR3 coding sequence is TGTGCCACCAGCAGAGATGATGGAGAACGACAAGAGACCCAGTACTTC.

The chain is built from TRBV27 and TRBJ2-2; D is undetermined. Germline V CDR1 and CDR2: MNHEY, SMNVEV (reference sequence). This CDR3 has 14 residues. V was clipped by 6 bases and J by 1 base, with 9 bases between them. This CDR3 reads CASSLMGNTGELFF. CDR3 DNA sequence: TGTGCCAGCAGCCTGATGGGGAACACCGGGGAGCTGTTTTTT.